The 14 T cell receptor beta chains below were found in one sample sequenced in a study of blood T cell repertoires in COVID-19. Clones were sequenced by immunoSEQ multiplex PCR, and TCRdb holds only the in-frame ones, with some missing. The data show 390,000 or so clones, roughly nine tenths seen once. The sequenced sample consisted of PBMCs or T cells enriched from blood (not recorded which). The receptors were gathered from a man between 18 and 29 years old who had recovered from COVID-19.

This chain connects TRBV28 to TRBJ1-5; D remains unclear. CDR3 length: 15 residues. The germline V gene has CDR1 MDHEN and CDR2 SYDVKM. Between the trimmed V and J ends, which lost 6 bases and 4 bases, there was a span of 16 bases. This CDR3 reads CASSGSIGRNQPQHF. DNA for the CDR3: TGTGCCAGCAGCGGTAGCATAGGTAGAAATCAGCCCCAGCATTTT. Using reference TRBV28 and TRBJ1-5 for the parts outside the CDR3, the full variable domain is DVKVTQSSRYLVKRTGEKVFLECVQDMDHENMFWYRQDPGLGLRLIYFSYDVKMKEKGDIPEGYSVSREKKERFSLILESASTNQTSMYLCASSGSIGRNQPQHFGDGTRLSIL.

V and J are TRBV7-8 and TRBJ2-2; 10 nucleotides align to TRBD2. J lost 1 base, V lost 5 bases, and 4 bases had no gene match. Germline values: CDR1 SGHVS, CDR2 FQNEAQ. The CDR3 runs 16 residues. CDR3 in amino acids: CASSARTSGNTGELFF. Here the CDR3 DNA reads TGTGCCAGCAGCGCCAGGACTAGCGGGAACACCGGGGAGCTGTTTTTT.

The genes are TRBV4-1 and TRBJ2-2; no reliable D call. Deletions cut 1 base from V and 4 bases from J, with 13 bases between. Germline V gene sequence: CDR1 MGHRA, CDR2 YSYEKL. The CDR3 runs 16 residues. The CDR3 sequence: CASSQGLAPTTGELFF. For the CDR3, the DNA is TGCGCCAGCAGCCAAGGACTGGCTCCCACCACCGGGGAGCTGTTTTTT.

The chain recombines TRBV28 with TRBJ1-1; the match to TRBD1 covers 8 bases. The CDR3 is 14 amino acids. Germline V CDR1 and CDR2: MDHEN, SYDVKM. The junction had 14 bases not matched to a gene; V was cut back by 7 bases and J by 10 bases. The CDR3 loop is CASTPEQGDKGAFF. DNA for the CDR3: TGTGCCAGCACTCCCGAACAGGGGGACAAAGGAGCTTTCTTT.

The chain uses TRBV3-1 (or the pseudogene TRBV3-2) and TRBJ1-5; a possible D gene is TRBD1 (6 bases). The CDR3 runs 15 residues. Trimming took 4 bases from V and 5 from J, leaving 15 bases between them. In germline, CDR1 is LGHDT, CDR2 YNNKEL (reference sequence). The CDR3 sequence: CASSPSVGGHQPQHF. The CDR3 nucleotides read TGTGCCAGCAGCCCGTCCGTTGGGGGCCATCAGCCCCAGCATTTT.

CDR3 region: CATSRAIILQETQYF. CDR3 coding DNA: TGTGCCACCAGCAGAGCGATTATACTCCAAGAGACCCAGTACTTC. This chain uses TRBV15 with TRBJ2-5; no definite D call. With 1 base removed from V and 1 base from J, the gap between germline ends came to 10 bases. The germline CDR1 and CDR2 sequences are LNHNV and YYDKDF (reference sequence). This CDR3 is built from 15 residues. The whole variable domain, remainder taken from reference TRBV15 and TRBJ2-5, is DAMVIQNPRYQVTQFGKPVTLSCSQTLNHNVMYWYQQKSSQAPKLLFHYYDKDFNNEADTPDNFQSRRPNTSFCFLDIRSPGLGDTAMYLCATSRAIILQETQYFGPGTRLLVL.

The chain carries TRBV2 and TRBJ1-2; the match to TRBD1 covers 9 bases. CDR1 SNHLY and CDR2 FYNNEI come from the germline V gene. CDR3 length: 14 amino acids. Trimming cost V 4 bases and J 7 bases; bases outside gene matches: 7. Here the CDR3 DNA reads TGTGCCAGCAGTGTCCGGGACAGGGCTGGTGGCTACACCTTC. This codes for CASSVRDRAGGYTF.

As for this clone: Other DNA sequences of this sample code for an identical CDR3. This chain uses TRBV5-8 with TRBJ2-5; 9 bases line up with TRBD2. Germline-derived CDR1 and CDR2 are SGHTS and YDEGEE. The CDR3 loop spans 15 amino acids. After removal of 0 bases from V and 2 bases from J, the junction contained 2 bases not matched to a gene. The CDR3 nucleotides are TGTGCCAGCAGCTTGGAGCTAGCGGGGCAAGAGACCCAGTACTTC. Translated, it gives CASSLELAGQETQYF.

In DNA form, the CDR3 reads TGCGCCAGCAGCTTACCAACAGGGAACACCGGGGAGCTGTTTTTT. As protein: CASSLPTGNTGELFF. The chain couples TRBV5-1 to TRBJ2-2, with D possibly being TRBD1 (5 bases). V was cut by 2 bases and J by 1 base, with 9 bases left in between. Germline lookup yields CDR1 SGHRS and CDR2 YFSETQ. There are 15 residues in the CDR3.

V gene TRBV18 combines with J gene TRBJ1-1, with 7 bases lining up with TRBD1. V lost 4 bases to trimming and J lost 2 bases; unmatched junction nucleotides: 4. Looked up from germline, CDR1 is KGHSH and CDR2 is LQKENI. This CDR3 contains 14 residues. CDR3 nucleotide sequence: TGTGCCAGCTCACAAGGACAGGCCAACACTGAAGCTTTCTTT. Encoded protein: CASSQGQANTEAFF.

V gene TRBV27 combines with J gene TRBJ1-4, with D maybe TRBD1 (5 bases). The germline V gene encodes CDR1 MNHEY and CDR2 SMNVEV (reference sequence). The CDR3 consists of 14 residues. V was pared by 2 bases and J by 5 bases, with 9 bases between. In DNA, the CDR3 is TGTGCCAGCAGTTTAAACCGGGGGAATGAAAAACTGTTTTTT. Protein sequence: CASSLNRGNEKLFF.

The gene calls are TRBV10-3 and TRBJ1-4; D is undetermined. The CDR3 is 13 residues long. Trimming stripped 0 bases from V and 14 bases from J, with 13 bases between. The germline gives CDR1 ENHRY, CDR2 SYGVKD. CDR3 sequence reads: CAISESEGPALFF. Written as DNA, the CDR3 is TGTGCCATCAGTGAGTCTGAGGGCCCTGCCCTGTTTTTT.

The chain carries TRBV5-1 and TRBJ2-4; maybe TRBD1 (5 bases). Germline-derived CDR1 and CDR2 are SGHRS and YFSETQ. V shed 0 bases and J shed 0 bases, with 10 bases lying between them. This CDR3 has 16 amino acids. The CDR3, as DNA: TGCGCCAGCAGCTTGGTCCAGGGCCTAGCCAAAAACATTCAGTACTTC. This gives the protein CASSLVQGLAKNIQYF. The complete variable domain, with remaining parts taken from reference TRBV5-1 and TRBJ2-4, reads KAGVTQTPRYLIKTRGQQVTLSCSPISGHRSVSWYQQTPGQGLQFLFEYFSETQRNKGNFPGRFSGRQFSNSRSEMNVSTLELGDSALYLCASSLVQGLAKNIQYFGAGTRLSVL.

The genes are TRBV5-1 and TRBJ1-1, with 8 bases that match TRBD1. Germline values: CDR1 SGHRS, CDR2 YFSETQ. The length of the CDR3 is 16 residues. The junction had 12 bases not matched to a gene; V was cut back by 4 bases and J by 4 bases. The CDR3 protein is CASSPGQDRRITEAFF. The CDR3 bases are TGCGCCAGCAGCCCGGGACAGGATCGTCGGATCACTGAAGCTTTCTTT.